The 22 T cell receptor beta chains in this list originate from one sample, sequenced in a study of T-cell reconstitution after alpha-beta-depleted transplantation in children. Study-wide results and limits: Newly generated T cells supplied most T-cell counts and diversity one year post-transplant.

No antigen has been identified for these receptors. Molecular barcoding with unique molecular identifiers was used for the TCRbeta library. TCRdb called the PCR reads again in MiXCR, with one record for every CDR3 protein. The sample lists about 300,000 distinct CDR3 sequences, around 7.1% seen once, with approximately 9.1% in the top ten. The material was peripheral blood, obtained 360 days after TCRalphabeta/CD19-depleted stem cell transplant. The receptors stem from a female patient aged 2-15 years who had a stem cell transplant for Fanconi anemia, so the T cells may come from the graft donor.

This clonotype has ten or more counts. The chain uses TRBV20-1 and TRBJ2-2; a weak D match, TRBD2 (6 bases). The CDR3 has 14 residues. V lost 2 bases, J lost 7 bases, and 14 bases lay in between. The germline gives CDR1 DFQATT, CDR2 SNEGSKA (reference sequence). The CDR3 bases are TGCAGTGCTAGAAGCCGGGACTCATTCGGGGAGCTGTTTTTT. This translates into CSARSRDSFGELFF.

This clonotype has a count of ten or more. The V call is TRBV12-3 or TRBV12-4, the J call TRBJ2-7; tentative D call: TRBD1 (6 bases). This CDR3 is 13 amino acids long. Deletions cut 5 bases from V and 1 base from J, with 9 bases between. This CDR3 reads CASSPGESYEQYF. The CDR3 region has the DNA TGTGCCAGCAGTCCAGGGGAATCCTACGAGCAGTACTTC.

This clonotype turned up a few times. The chain is built from TRBV3-1 and TRBJ2-7; D tentatively fits TRBD1 or TRBD2 (5 bases each). CDR1 LGHDT and CDR2 YNNKEL come from the germline V gene (reference sequence). The CDR3 has 14 amino acids. The V and J ends lost 4 bases and 8 bases respectively, with 18 bases between them. CDR3 sequence reads: CASSLRDPLSKQYF. DNA for the CDR3: TGTGCCAGCAGCCTCCGGGACCCTCTTTCCAAGCAGTACTTC.

This clonotype showed up just a few times. The V and J genes are TRBV29-1 and TRBJ1-2; D is ambiguous. Trimming took off 3 bases at V and 8 bases at J, with 10 bases between the two ends. Germline V gives CDR1 SQVTM, CDR2 ANQGSEA. This CDR3 is built from 11 residues. CDR3 loop: CSVEVQIGYTF. CDR3 bases: TGCAGCGTTGAGGTACAGATAGGCTACACCTTC.

This sequence joins TRBV7-9 and TRBJ1-1; tentatively, D is TRBD1 (5 bases). Germline V gene data show CDR1 as SEHNR and CDR2 as FQNEAQ (reference sequence). The V and J ends lost 5 bases and 5 bases respectively, with 18 bases between them. The CDR3 sequence is 15 residues long. CDR3 residues: CASSPGTYRGTEAFF. The CDR3 region has the DNA TGTGCCAGCAGCCCAGGGACTTACCGAGGGACTGAAGCTTTCTTT.

This clonotype was seen repeatedly, ten times or more. The chain uses TRBV28 and TRBJ1-1; 8 bases align to TRBD1. Germline lookup yields CDR1 MDHEN and CDR2 SYDVKM. V trimming: 7 bases; J trimming: 0 bases; junction bases outside the gene matches: 1. The CDR3 totals 13 residues. The CDR3 coding sequence is TGTGCCAGCATGGGACAGGTGAACACTGAAGCTTTCTTT. Residues: CASMGQVNTEAFF. Combining the CDR3 with reference TRBV28 and TRBJ1-1 gives the whole variable domain DVKVTQSSRYLVKRTGEKVFLECVQDMDHENMFWYRQDPGLGLRLIYFSYDVKMKEKGDIPEGYSVSREKKERFSLILESASTNQTSMYLCASMGQVNTEAFFGQGTRLTVV.

This clonotype was seen a handful of times. The gene calls are TRBV6-5 and TRBJ1-5; 9 nucleotides match TRBD1. Trimming removed 5 bases from V and 0 bases from J; junction bases left unmatched: 8. Per the germline V gene, CDR1 is MNHEY and CDR2 is SVGAGI. The CDR3 spans 17 residues. This chain's CDR3 is CASSQSTGGNSNQPQHF. The CDR3 DNA reads TGTGCCAGCAGTCAATCGACAGGGGGGAATAGCAATCAGCCCCAGCATTTT.

This clonotype showed up just a few times. An end of the junction differs from the germline gene, which may be a read error. The rearrangement links TRBV6-2 or TRBV6-3 to TRBJ1-3; 8 bases line up with TRBD1. The germline V gene encodes CDR1 MNHEY and CDR2 SVGEGT. The CDR3 runs 11 residues. The CDR3 reads CASSYPGDRTF. The CDR3 nucleotides read TGTGCCAGCAGTTACCCTGGGGACAGGACATTT.

This chain links TRBV12-3 or TRBV12-4 with TRBJ2-4, with a weak D call TRBD1 (6 bases). CDR3 length: 16 amino acids. V gave up 6 bases and J gave up 0 bases, with 15 bases separating them. CDR3 nucleotide sequence: TGTGCCAGCAGCCTAACAGGGTCCCTAGCCAAAAACATTCAGTACTTC. Residues: CASSLTGSLAKNIQYF.

There are many counts of this clonotype. The chain has TRBV20-1 and TRBJ2-3; D may be TRBD2 (5 bases). The CDR3 contains 13 residues. Trimming left V 3 bases short and J 2 bases short, with 9 bases between. Germline assignment: CDR1 DFQATT and CDR2 SNEGSKA (reference sequence). In DNA, the CDR3 is TGCAGTGCTAGCGGACTTACCACAGATACGCAGTATTTT. Translated: CSASGLTTDTQYF.

This clonotype was picked up many times. The CDR3 nucleotides read TGTGCCAGCAGCTTAGTGGGTCTTCTAGGGTCACCCCTCCACTTT. This gives the protein CASSLVGLLGSPLHF. The chain recombines TRBV7-8 with TRBJ1-6; no reliable D call. Germline CDR1 SGHVS, CDR2 FQNEAQ. V was shortened by 1 base and J by 10 bases, with 14 bases between the two germline ends. The CDR3 length is 15 residues.

This rearrangement joins TRBV15 to TRBJ2-7; D ambiguous. V lost 4 bases, J lost 1 base, and 14 bases lay in between. Germline V gene lookup returns CDR1 LNHNV and CDR2 YYDKDF (reference sequence). The CDR3 is made up of 15 amino acids. For the CDR3, the DNA is TGTGCCACCAGCACCGCTCCCGGATCTTCCTACGAGCAGTACTTC. Translating gives CATSTAPGSSYEQYF.

This clonotype appeared many times. The CDR3 loop is CASSLPGGTDTQYF. The DNA for the CDR3 is TGTGCCAGCAGCCTGCCTGGTGGGACAGATACGCAGTATTTT. J is TRBJ2-3 and V is TRBV13; D is undetermined. Trimming pared 5 bases from V and 3 bases from J, leaving 12 bases between. The germline V gene encodes CDR1 PRHDT and CDR2 FYEKMQ (reference sequence). The CDR3 has 14 amino acids.

In its sample, this clonotype was seen many times. The rearrangement links TRBV12-3 or TRBV12-4 to TRBJ1-1; D not certain. The CDR3 runs 14 residues. The ends were cut back, 5 bases at V and 2 bases at J, with 12 bases in the middle. The CDR3 is CASSISGLNTEAFF. CDR3 nucleotides: TGTGCCAGCAGTATCTCGGGTCTCAACACTGAAGCTTTCTTT.

The chain carries TRBV6-1 and TRBJ1-2; 8 positions agree with TRBD1. This CDR3 has 16 residues. CDR1 and CDR2 from the germline V gene are MNHNS and SASEGT. V was pared by 5 bases and J by 5 bases, with 13 bases of the junction left unmatched. CDR3: CASSRQTTGGLYGYTF. The CDR3 region has the DNA TGTGCCAGCAGTCGACAAACTACAGGGGGGTTATATGGCTACACCTTC.

V and J are TRBV5-6 and TRBJ2-3; a weak D match, TRBD2 (6 bases). In germline, CDR1 is SGHDT, CDR2 YYEEEE. CDR3 length equals 18 residues. The V end was cut by 1 base, the J end by 2 bases, with 20 bases between. The CDR3 nucleotides are TGTGCCAGCAGCTTGAGGGGACTCCACCGGAAAGTCACAGATACGCAGTATTTT. Translating it yields CASSLRGLHRKVTDTQYF. The full variable domain, with the rest looked up from reference TRBV5-6 and TRBJ2-3, is DAGVTQSPTHLIKTRGQQVTLRCSPKSGHDTVSWYQQALGQGPQFIFQYYEEEERQRGNFPDRFSGHQFPNYSSELNVNALLLGDSALYLCASSLRGLHRKVTDTQYFGPGTRLTVL.

This rearrangement joins TRBV6-2 or TRBV6-3 to TRBJ2-2, with D possibly called TRBD1 or TRBD2 (5 bases each). This CDR3 is 14 amino acids long. Between the trimmed V and J ends, which lost 7 bases and 3 bases, there was a span of 12 bases. Germline assignment: CDR1 MNHEY and CDR2 SVGEGT. The CDR3 spells CASNGGLDTGELFF. CDR3 bases: TGTGCCAGCAATGGGGGTTTGGACACCGGGGAGCTGTTTTTT.

The CDR3 DNA reads as TGTGCCAGCAGTTTATCGGGTGCCCATCAGCCCCAGCATTTT. As protein: CASSLSGAHQPQHF. The chain links TRBV28 to TRBJ1-5, with D hard to call. There are 14 residues in the CDR3. Per the germline V gene, CDR1 is MDHEN and CDR2 is SYDVKM. V was pared by 1 base and J by 5 bases, with 9 bases between.

V is TRBV9 and J is TRBJ1-1; no reliable D call. V lost 4 bases and J lost 1, with 17 bases in between. Germline values: CDR1 SGDLS, CDR2 YYNGEE. This CDR3 contains 16 residues. CDR3: CASSPQAGQTNTEAFF. CDR3 DNA sequence: TGTGCCAGCAGCCCTCAGGCCGGGCAGACGAACACTGAAGCTTTCTTT. Looking up the rest from reference TRBV9 and TRBJ1-1 gives the full variable domain: DSGVTQTPKHLITATGQRVTLRCSPRSGDLSVYWYQQSLDQGLQFLIQYYNGEERAKGNILERFSAQQFPDLHSELNLSSLELGDSALYFCASSPQAGQTNTEAFFGQGTRLTVV.

Comments on this clonotype: A much bigger clone sits one base away, suggesting this may be a read error. CDR3 nucleotides: TGTGCCAGCAGCCCCCGGACAGGGGGGAACACTGAAGCTTACTTT. It translates to CASSPRTGGNTEAYF. This chain uses TRBV12-3 or TRBV12-4 with TRBJ1-1; TRBD1 matches at 10 bases. The CDR3 covers 15 residues.

This clonotype was found a few times. This rearrangement joins TRBV20-1 to TRBJ2-7; D may be TRBD2 (5 bases). The V end was cut by 0 bases, the J end by 4 bases, with 10 bases between. Germline lookup yields CDR1 DFQATT and CDR2 SNEGSKA (reference sequence). CDR3 length: 13 amino acids. CDR3 region: CSAREGLAYEQYF. The CDR3 nucleotides are TGCAGTGCTAGAGAAGGGCTAGCTTACGAGCAGTACTTC.

This chain connects TRBV5-5 to TRBJ1-5; D is unresolved. CDR1 and CDR2 from the germline V gene are SGHKS and YYEKEE (reference sequence). Trimming stripped 0 bases from V and 0 bases from J, with 7 bases between. This CDR3 is built from 15 residues. The CDR3 DNA is TGTGCCAGCAGCTTGGACAGTTATAGCAATCAGCCCCAGCATTTT. Its translation is CASSLDSYSNQPQHF. Filled out from reference TRBV5-5 and TRBJ1-5, the complete variable domain reads DAGVTQSPTHLIKTRGQQVTLRCSPISGHKSVSWYQQVLGQGPQFIFQYYEKEERGRGNFPDRFSARQFPNYSSELNVNALLLGDSALYLCASSLDSYSNQPQHFGDGTRLSIL.